Shown below are 5 T cell receptor beta chains from a single sample sequenced in a study of T cells in women clearing cervical HPV infection. Method: immunoSEQ multiplex PCR; TCRdb's copy keeps in-frame clones and lacks some. This repertoire includes around 35,000 clones. Sample: blood buffy coat. The receptors here all came from a woman aged 18 to 75 with a cervical HPV16 infection that either progressed to CIN3+ or cleared (not recorded which).

Note on this clone: At one end, the junction sequence differs from germline, possibly due to a read error. The read stops 3 residues short of the end of the CDR3; the missing end is completed from the germline J gene. Other DNA sequences in the sample encode the same CDR3. The chain recombines TRBV18 with TRBJ1-3, with 7 bases identical to TRBD1. In germline, CDR1 is KGHSH, CDR2 LQKENI. CDR3 length: 16 residues. CDR3 DNA (partial): TGTGCCAGCTCACCGGATACAGGGGAGGTTGGAAACACG. It is translated as CASSPDTGEVGNT. The full CDR3 protein is CASSPDTGEVGNTIYF.

In regard to this clone: The DNA ends 3 residues before the CDR3 does, and the rest of the CDR3 is filled in from the germline J gene. The V call is TRBV2, the J call TRBJ1-2; D perhaps matches TRBD1 (5 bases). V lost 6 bases and J 4 bases, leaving 21 bases between the germline ends. In germline, CDR1 is SNHLY, CDR2 FYNNEI. The CDR3 is 16 amino acids. The CDR3 is CASRGSSQGYSYGYTF. Partial CDR3 DNA: TGTGCCAGCAGGGGGAGCTCTCAGGGCTACAGCTATGGC.

To note about this clone: The read terminates 3 residues ahead of where the CDR3 ends, so the germline J gene completes it. The chain recombines TRBV19 with TRBJ2-3; 7 positions match TRBD1. Looked up from germline, CDR1 is LNHDA and CDR2 is SQIVND (reference sequence). This CDR3 region has 14 residues. The sequenced part of the CDR3 DNA is TGTGCCAGTAGTATGACGGGACAGAAAGAGACG. Translation gives CASSMTGQKET. The entire CDR3 reads CASSMTGQKETQYF.

Comments on this clone: The read finishes 3 residues shy of the CDR3 end, and the germline J gene is used to complete it. The chain links TRBV5-1 to TRBJ2-5, with a possible D match to TRBD1 (7 bases). Trimming stripped 0 bases from V and 5 bases from J, with 14 bases between. CDR1 and CDR2 from the germline V gene are SGHRS and YFSETQ. The CDR3 runs 15 residues. The CDR3 sequence is CASSLELGGGETQYF. The DNA read from the CDR3 is TGCGCCAGCAGCTTGGAGTTAGGAGGGGGCGAGACC. The whole variable domain, filled in from reference TRBV5-1 and TRBJ2-5, reads KAGVTQTPRYLIKTRGQQVTLSCSPISGHRSVSWYQQTPGQGLQFLFEYFSETQRNKGNFPGRFSGRQFSNSRSEMNVSTLELGDSALYLCASSLELGGGETQYFGPGTRLLVL.

The CDR3 spells CASSERLAGDPYQETQYF. CDR3 DNA, as far as it was read: TGTGCCAGCAGTGAACGACTAGCGGGGGACCCGTACCAAGAGACC. The rearrangement joins TRBV2 to TRBJ2-5; the match to TRBD2 covers 12 bases. The CDR3 end lies 3 residues beyond the end of the read and is filled in from the germline J gene. CDR1 is SNHLY, CDR2 FYNNEI, per germline. The CDR3 runs 18 residues. V lost 2 bases, J lost 0 bases, and 7 bases stayed unmatched. The variable domain in full, completed from reference TRBV2 and TRBJ2-5, reads EPEVTQTPSHQVTQMGQEVILRCVPISNHLYFYWYRQILGQKVEFLVSFYNNEISEKSEIFDDQFSVERPDGSNFTLKIRSTKLEDSAMYFCASSERLAGDPYQETQYFGPGTRLLVL.